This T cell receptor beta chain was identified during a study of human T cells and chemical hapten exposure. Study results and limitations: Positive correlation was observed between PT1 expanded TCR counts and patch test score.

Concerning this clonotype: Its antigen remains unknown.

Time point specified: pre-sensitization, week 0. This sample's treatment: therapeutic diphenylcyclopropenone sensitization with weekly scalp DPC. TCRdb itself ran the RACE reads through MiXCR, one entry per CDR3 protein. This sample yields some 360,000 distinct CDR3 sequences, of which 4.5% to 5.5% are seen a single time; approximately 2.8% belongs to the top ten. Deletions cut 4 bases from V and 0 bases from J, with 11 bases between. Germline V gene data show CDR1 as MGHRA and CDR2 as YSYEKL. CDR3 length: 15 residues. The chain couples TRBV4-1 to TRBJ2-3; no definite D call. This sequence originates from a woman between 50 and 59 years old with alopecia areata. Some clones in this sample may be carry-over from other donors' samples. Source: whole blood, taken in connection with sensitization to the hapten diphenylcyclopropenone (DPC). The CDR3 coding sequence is TGCGCCAGCAGCCTCGTGTTGACTAGCACAGATACGCAGTATTTT. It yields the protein CASSLVLTSTDTQYF.